This entry describes one TCR beta chain. This record comes from a study of OX40 agonist ivuxolimab in advanced cancers. Method: immunoSEQ multiplex PCR; TCRdb's copy keeps in-frame clones and lacks some. Of about 15,000 clones in the sample, about four fifths are singletons; the top ten hold about two fifths. V was cut by 0 bases and J by 7 bases, with 13 bases left in between. The CDR3 totals 16 residues. Germline CDR1 reads MNHNY; CDR2 reads SVGAGI (reference sequence). This chain connects TRBV6-6 to TRBJ1-6; D is unclear. This sample comprised CD4+ or CD8+ T cells sorted from blood, obtained in a trial of the OX40 agonist ivuxolimab. This sequence originates from an adult with an advanced solid tumor such as melanoma, head and neck, liver or kidney cancer. The CDR3 nucleotides are TGTGCCAGCAGTTACTCACTACGAGGTCCCAATTCACCCCTCCACTTT. As protein: CASSYSLRGPNSPLHF.